The 6 T cell receptor beta chains given below trace back to one sample, sequenced in a study of blood T cell repertoires in COVID-19. The table came from immunoSEQ multiplex PCR; TCRdb's copy has only in-frame clones and leaves some out. The sample includes 180,000 or so clones, just under 80% of them seen just once. What was sequenced was peripheral blood. These receptors were collected from a woman older than 75 with active or convalescent COVID-19.

V gene TRBV5-3 combines with J gene TRBJ1-6, with 7 bases that match TRBD1. TRBV5-3 is labeled an ORF, and its function is uncertain. The CDR3 runs to 17 residues. The trim removed 4 bases at V and 9 bases at J, leaving 16 bases unmatched. CDR3 DNA sequence: TGTGCCAGAAGCCGAACTTGGGACAGCCTGGGTTGTTCACCCCTCCACTTT. Amino acids: CARSRTWDSLGCSPLHF.

The chain recombines TRBV19 with TRBJ1-1, with TRBD1 identical over 8 bases. V dropped 5 bases and J dropped 0; count of bases not matched to a gene: 11. The V gene's germline CDR1 is LNHDA and CDR2 SQIVND (reference sequence). There are 17 residues in the CDR3. CDR3 residues: CASSPRDRWIMNTEAFF. The CDR3 DNA sequence: TGTGCCAGTAGTCCCCGGGACAGGTGGATCATGAACACTGAAGCTTTCTTT.

V gene TRBV5-5 combines with J gene TRBJ2-7; D is unclear. V gave up 7 bases and J gave up 0 bases, with 11 bases separating them. Germline CDR1 reads SGHKS; CDR2 reads YYEKEE (reference sequence). The CDR3 is made up of 13 amino acids. DNA of the CDR3: TGTGCCAGCTCCGGTGTTCCCTCCTACGAGCAGTACTTC. This sequence encodes CASSGVPSYEQYF.

The chain has TRBV5-5 and TRBJ2-7; TRBD2 matches at 14 bases. V shed 4 bases, J shed 2 bases, and the junction held 5 bases outside the gene matches. CDR1 SGHKS and CDR2 YYEKEE come from the germline V gene (reference sequence). The CDR3 is 16 residues long. CDR3 amino acids: CASSQLTSGGAYEQYF. The CDR3 DNA sequence: TGTGCCAGCAGCCAACTGACTAGCGGGGGGGCCTACGAGCAGTACTTC.

The chain is built from TRBV28 and TRBJ2-7; D unresolved. Trimming removed 5 bases at V and 6 bases at J, with 11 bases between. CDR3 length: 12 residues. The germline V gene encodes CDR1 MDHEN and CDR2 SYDVKM. CDR3 in amino acids: CASSTHLVEQYF. The CDR3 DNA reads TGTGCCAGCAGTACGCACTTAGTCGAGCAGTACTTC.

This chain uses TRBV7-2 with TRBJ2-7; TRBD2 matches at 7 bases. Germline V gene sequence: CDR1 SGHTA, CDR2 FQGNSA. The CDR3 has 15 amino acids. J was trimmed by 5 bases and V by 2 bases; bases with no gene match: 9. The CDR3 loop reads CASSLNGLGGDEQYF. The CDR3 DNA reads TGTGCCAGCAGCTTAAACGGACTAGGCGGGGACGAGCAGTACTTC.